Listed below are T cell receptor beta chains from one sample, sequenced in a study of Graves' ophthalmopathy and Graves' hyperthyroidism. TCRdb reprocessed the multiplex PCR reads via MiXCR and lists one record per CDR3 protein. In the table there are 620,000 or so distinct CDR3 sequences, roughly 20% of which are singletons. The specimen was peripheral blood. Source of these receptors: a woman aged 18-29 years with stable Graves' hyperthyroidism. Some clones in this sample may be carry-over from other donors' samples. The CDR3 runs from the conserved cysteine through the conserved F or W. D genes are given only for firm matches. Clone size is stated in some rows and not others, as once, few, many or a class when expanded.

>.|many|TRBJ2-2|TRBV11-2
TGTGCCAGCAGCTTTAGGACTAACACCGGGGAGCTGTTTTTT
CASSFRTNTGELFF
>.|many|TRBJ1-1|TRBV30
TGTGCCTGGAGGACAGGACTGAACACTGAAGCTTTCTTT
CAWRTGLNTEAFF
>.|many|TRBJ2-7|TRBV28
TGTGCCAGCAGTACACCCGGGAACTCCTACGAGCAGTACTTC
CASSTPGNSYEQYF
>.|.|TRBJ2-5|TRBV7-3
TGTGCCAGCAGCCTAAGCCGGACGGAGACCCAGTACTTC
CASSLSRTETQYF
>.|many|TRBJ1-6|TRBV7-2
TGTGCCAGCAGCATAAGTAAGGGTACCCTCCACTTT
CASSISKGTLHF
>.|.|TRBJ1-5|TRBV30
TGTGCCTGGAGGGGGAAGGGGAATAGCAATCAGCCCCAGCATTTT
CAWRGKGNSNQPQHF
>.|.|TRBJ2-7|TRBV7-9
TGTGCCAGCAGCTCTAAGGCAGGGACAAACGAGCAGTACTTC
CASSSKAGTNEQYF
>.|.|TRBJ2-7|TRBV20-1
TGCAGGGGATCCAGGGGCCCGAATCAGGACGAGCAGTACTTC
CRGSRGPNQDEQYF
>TRBD2|.|TRBJ2-7|TRBV7-2
TGTGCCAGCAGCCCCGGGGGGGGACCCTACGAGCAGTACTTC
CASSPGGGPYEQYF
>.|many|TRBJ2-2|TRBV12-5
TGTGCTAGTGGTCCTGAGAACGGGGAGCTGTTTTTT
CASGPENGELFF
>TRBD1|many|TRBJ2-5|TRBV27
TGTGCCAGCACCCTCCCGGGACAGGGAAGGGAGACCCAGTACTTC
CASTLPGQGRETQYF
>TRBD2|many|TRBJ2-6|TRBV20-1
TGCAGTGCTAGGGGACTAGCGGACTCTGGGGCCAACGTCCTGACTTTC
CSARGLADSGANVLTF
>TRBD1|few|TRBJ2-2|TRBV29-1
TGCAGCGTGAAAGGGGGCGCGGACACCGGGGAGCTGTTTTTT
CSVKGGADTGELFF
>.|many|TRBJ1-1|TRBV12-3/TRBV12-4
TGTGCCAGCACATGGGGGATGAACACTGAAGCTTTCTTT
CASTWGMNTEAFF
>TRBD2|.|TRBJ2-2|TRBV18
TGCGCCAGCTCACCTCTCGGGACTAGAGGCACCGGGGAGCTGTTTTTT
CASSPLGTRGTGELFF
>TRBD1|many|TRBJ2-7|TRBV5-1
TGCGCCAGCAGCCCCGGGACAGGTCCTTCGAGGGAGCAGTACTTC
CASSPGTGPSREQYF
>TRBD1|few|TRBJ2-2|TRBV6-2/TRBV6-3
TGTGCCAGCAGTTACTCGTTGTACTGGACAGGGGGCCATGAGAACACCGGGGAGCTGTTTTTT
CASSYSLYWTGGHENTGELFF
>.|many|TRBJ1-2|TRBV20-1
TGCAGTGCTGGTCGGACAGACCTTTATGGCTACACCTTC
CSAGRTDLYGYTF
>.|many|TRBJ2-7|TRBV13
TGTGCCAGCAGCTCTCTGAAGGACCTGGACGAGCAGTACTTC
CASSSLKDLDEQYF
>.|many|TRBJ1-5|TRBV20-1
TGCAGTGCTAGCCTTCAGGACGCCTATAGCAATCAGCCCCAGCATTTT
CSASLQDAYSNQPQHF
>.|many|TRBJ1-3|TRBV6-5
TGTGCCAGCAGTTCCGTTGAAGGCATAACTGGAAACACCATATATTTT
CASSSVEGITGNTIYF
>.|many|TRBJ1-5|TRBV20-1
TGCAGTGCTAGCATGGGGACATACCAGTGGAGCAATCAGCCCCAGCATTTT
CSASMGTYQWSNQPQHF
>.|.|TRBJ2-2|TRBV7-3
TGTGCCAGCAGCTTAGGAGCGGGGAACACCGGGGAGCTGTTTTTT
CASSLGAGNTGELFF
>.|many|TRBJ1-2|TRBV11-2
TGTGCCAGCAGCTTAAACCTCCAGTCCTCTAACTATGGCTACACCTTC
CASSLNLQSSNYGYTF
>.|many|TRBJ2-2|TRBV20-1
TGCAGTGCTAGACCTATGGGGGGGGCCGACACCGGGGAGCTGTTTTTT
CSARPMGGADTGELFF
>TRBD1|many|TRBJ2-7|TRBV18
TGTGCCAGCTCACCAAAGGGACAGGTCTACGAGCAGTACTTC
CASSPKGQVYEQYF
>TRBD1|many|TRBJ1-2|TRBV6-4
TGTGCCAGCAGTGACTACGGCAGGGGGTTGAGCTATGGCTACACCTTC
CASSDYGRGLSYGYTF
>.|many|TRBJ2-7|TRBV30
TGTGCCTGGAGCCTCCTCCTCGAGCAGTACTTC
CAWSLLLEQYF
>.|many|TRBJ2-7|TRBV6-2/TRBV6-3
TGTGCCAGCAGTTACAGGGCCCACGAGCAGTACTTC
CASSYRAHEQYF
>.|many|TRBJ2-7|TRBV2
TGTGCCAGCAGGACGGGACCCGCGAAGGAGCAGTACTTC
CASRTGPAKEQYF
>.|.|TRBJ2-2|TRBV30
TGTGCCTACATGGGCATTGGTTACAGGGAGCTGTTTTTT
CAYMGIGYRELFF
>.|.|TRBJ1-3|TRBV7-9
TGTGCCAGCAGCTTGGGACTTTCCTCTGGAAACACCATATATTTT
CASSLGLSSGNTIYF
>.|many|TRBJ1-2|TRBV7-9
TGTGCCAGCAGCTCCGCGTTTGATAGGGTCGGCTACACCTTC
CASSSAFDRVGYTF
>.|.|TRBJ2-5|TRBV6-5
TGTGCCAGCAGTTCCCCGGACCAAGGACAAGAGACCCAGTACTTC
CASSSPDQGQETQYF
>TRBD2|many|TRBJ2-7|TRBV5-1
TGCGCCAGCAGCTTGGGTCGGACTAGAGATCGCGAGCAGTACTTC
CASSLGRTRDREQYF
>.|few|TRBJ1-5|TRBV3-1
TGTGCCAGCAGCCAAGGTCACAATCAGCCCCAGCATTTT
CASSQGHNQPQHF
>TRBD1|many|TRBJ1-2|TRBV5-1
TGCGCCAGCACGTTGGCCACCTCAGGGGGCGCGAGGGGCTACACCTTC
CASTLATSGGARGYTF
>TRBD2|.|TRBJ2-7|TRBV11-1
TGTGCCAGCAGCTCAATAGCGGGGTCCAGATCCTACGAGCAGTACTTC
CASSSIAGSRSYEQYF
>.|.|TRBJ1-2|TRBV12-3/TRBV12-4
TGTGCCAGCAGTCAAGGGACGGTCGGGTATGGCTACACCTTC
CASSQGTVGYGYTF
>.|many|TRBJ2-5|TRBV6-1
TGTGCCAGCAGTAGATTCGACGGGAGCCGAGGGACCCAGTACTTC
CASSRFDGSRGTQYF
>.|many|TRBJ1-3|TRBV30
TGTGCCTGGATAGTTCGGTCATGGCGGGACTCTGGAAACACCATATATTTT
CAWIVRSWRDSGNTIYF
>TRBD1|many|TRBJ2-7|TRBV7-2
TGTGCCAGCAGCTCGCCCACCGGGACAGGGAACTACGAGCAGTACTTC
CASSSPTGTGNYEQYF
>.|few|TRBJ2-7|TRBV30
TGTGCCTGGAGTGTAGGGGAAGCCCCCTACGAGCAGTACTTC
CAWSVGEAPYEQYF
>.|.|TRBJ2-7|TRBV7-9
TGTGCCAGCAGCGAGCAGCAGAACTCCTACGAGCTGTACTTC
CASSEQQNSYELYF
>TRBD1|many|TRBJ1-1|TRBV6-1
TGTGCCAGCGTCAGGGGGCTTACTGAAGCTTTCTTT
CASVRGLTEAFF
>TRBD1|many|TRBJ2-7|TRBV28
TGTGCCAGCAGTTCGGGACAGGCGAGCTCCTACGAGCAGTACTTC
CASSSGQASSYEQYF
>TRBD1|.|TRBJ2-2|TRBV15
TGTGCCACCAGCACTACAGGGGTGGCCGGGGAGCTGTTTTTT
CATSTTGVAGELFF